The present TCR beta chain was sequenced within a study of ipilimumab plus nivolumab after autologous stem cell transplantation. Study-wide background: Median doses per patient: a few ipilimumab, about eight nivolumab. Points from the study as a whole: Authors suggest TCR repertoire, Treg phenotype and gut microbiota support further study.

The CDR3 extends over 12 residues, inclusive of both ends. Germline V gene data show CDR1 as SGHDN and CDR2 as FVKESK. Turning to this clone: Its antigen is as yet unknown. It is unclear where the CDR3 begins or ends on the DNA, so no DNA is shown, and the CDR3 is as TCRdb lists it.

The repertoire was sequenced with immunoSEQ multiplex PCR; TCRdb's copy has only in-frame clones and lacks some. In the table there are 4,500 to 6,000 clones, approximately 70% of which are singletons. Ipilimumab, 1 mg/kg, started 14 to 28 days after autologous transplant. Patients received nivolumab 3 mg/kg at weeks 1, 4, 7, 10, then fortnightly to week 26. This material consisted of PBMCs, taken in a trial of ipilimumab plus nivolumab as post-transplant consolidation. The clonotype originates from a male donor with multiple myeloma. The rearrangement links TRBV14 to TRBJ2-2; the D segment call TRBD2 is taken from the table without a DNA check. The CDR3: CASSLEPGSCFF.